This TCR beta chain is drawn from a study of blood T cell repertoires in COVID-19. In the study overall: COVID-19 samples collected from the United States, Italy and Spain covered acute and convalescent phases. PBMCs, B-cell-depleted T cells, or T cells were the source of the cDNA or gDNA that made up the material.

Trimming shortened V by 9 bases and J by 6 bases, and 16 bases separated the two germline ends. From germline, CDR1 is SGHNT and CDR2 YYREEE (reference sequence). The CDR3 extends over 14 amino acids. As originally analysed: Estimated nucleated cell counts came from reference gene primer amplification. TCRdb's table, derived via immunoSEQ multiplex PCR, lists solely in-frame clones and lacks some. That table gives V, J and clone size, and the DNA gave D and trimming. The data hold roughly 70,000 clones, with 70% to 80% observed a single time. The origin of this receptor is a woman in her 70s with acute or convalescent COVID-19. V and J are TRBV5-4 and TRBJ1-6; possibly TRBD1 for D (5 bases). The sequenced material came from peripheral blood. The CDR3 sequence is CATFLMGLNSPLHF. Written as DNA, the CDR3 is TGTGCCACCTTCCTGATGGGACTTAATTCACCCCTCCACTTT. Combining the CDR3 with reference TRBV5-4 and TRBJ1-6 gives the whole variable domain ETGVTQSPTHLIKTRGQQVTLRCSSQSGHNTVSWYQQALGQGPQFIFQYYREEENGRGNFPPRFSGLQFPNYSSELNVNALELDDSALYLCATFLMGLNSPLHFGNGTRLTVT.